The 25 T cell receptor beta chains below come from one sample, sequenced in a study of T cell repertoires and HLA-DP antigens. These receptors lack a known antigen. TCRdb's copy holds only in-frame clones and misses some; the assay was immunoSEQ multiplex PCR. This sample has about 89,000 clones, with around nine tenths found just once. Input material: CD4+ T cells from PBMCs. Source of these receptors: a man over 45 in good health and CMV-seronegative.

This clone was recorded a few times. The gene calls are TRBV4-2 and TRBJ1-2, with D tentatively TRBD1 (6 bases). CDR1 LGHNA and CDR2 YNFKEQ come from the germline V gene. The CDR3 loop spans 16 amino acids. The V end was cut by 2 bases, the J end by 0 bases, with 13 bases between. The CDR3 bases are TGTGCCAGCAGCCAACCCGGGACACAGTCTAACTATGGCTACACCTTC. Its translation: CASSQPGTQSNYGYTF.

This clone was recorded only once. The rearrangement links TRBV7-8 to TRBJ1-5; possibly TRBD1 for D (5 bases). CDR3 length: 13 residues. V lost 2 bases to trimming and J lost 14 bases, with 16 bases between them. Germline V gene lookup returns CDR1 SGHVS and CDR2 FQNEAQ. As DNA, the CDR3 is TGTGCCAGCAGCTTACAGAGTGGGAGGGGAGAGCATTTT. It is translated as CASSLQSGRGEHF.

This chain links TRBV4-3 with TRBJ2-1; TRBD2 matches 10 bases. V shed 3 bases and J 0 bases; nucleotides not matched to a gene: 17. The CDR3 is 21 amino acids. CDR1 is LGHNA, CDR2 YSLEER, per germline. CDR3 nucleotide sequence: TGCGCCAGCAGCCAGAGGGGGACAAGCGGGAGGGCCCCCAGCTCCTACAATGAGCAGTTCTTC. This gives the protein CASSQRGTSGRAPSSYNEQFF.

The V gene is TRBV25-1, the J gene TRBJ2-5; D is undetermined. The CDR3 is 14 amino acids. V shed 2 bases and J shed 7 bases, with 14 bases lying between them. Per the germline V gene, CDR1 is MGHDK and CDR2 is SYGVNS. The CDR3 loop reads CASSETRHSRTQYF. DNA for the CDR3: TGTGCCAGCAGTGAAACCCGCCACTCCCGGACCCAGTACTTC.

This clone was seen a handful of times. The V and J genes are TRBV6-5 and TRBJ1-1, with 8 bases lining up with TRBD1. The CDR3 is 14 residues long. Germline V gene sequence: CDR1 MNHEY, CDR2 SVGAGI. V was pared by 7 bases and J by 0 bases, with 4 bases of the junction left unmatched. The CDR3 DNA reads TGTGCCAGCACCATGACAGGGGTGAACACTGAAGCTTTCTTT. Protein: CASTMTGVNTEAFF.

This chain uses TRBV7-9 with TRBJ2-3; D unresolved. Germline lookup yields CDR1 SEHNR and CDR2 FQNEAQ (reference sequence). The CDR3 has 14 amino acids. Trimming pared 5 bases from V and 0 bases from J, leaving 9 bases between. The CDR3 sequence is CASSPTESTDTQYF. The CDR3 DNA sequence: TGTGCCAGCAGCCCTACCGAGAGCACAGATACGCAGTATTTT.

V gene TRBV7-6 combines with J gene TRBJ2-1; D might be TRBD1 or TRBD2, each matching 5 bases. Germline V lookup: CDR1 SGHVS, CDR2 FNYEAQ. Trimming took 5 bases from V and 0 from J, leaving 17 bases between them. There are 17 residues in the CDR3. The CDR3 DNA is TGTGCCAGCAGCCCAACCCCAGGGACGGGCTCCTACAATGAGCAGTTCTTC. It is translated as CASSPTPGTGSYNEQFF.

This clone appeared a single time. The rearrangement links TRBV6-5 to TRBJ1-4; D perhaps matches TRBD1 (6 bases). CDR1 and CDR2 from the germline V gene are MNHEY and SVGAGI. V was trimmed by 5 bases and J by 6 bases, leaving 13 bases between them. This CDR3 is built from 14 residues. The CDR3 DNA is TGTGCCAGCAGTGGGGGCAGGGGTTATGAAAAACTGTTTTTT. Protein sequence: CASSGGRGYEKLFF.

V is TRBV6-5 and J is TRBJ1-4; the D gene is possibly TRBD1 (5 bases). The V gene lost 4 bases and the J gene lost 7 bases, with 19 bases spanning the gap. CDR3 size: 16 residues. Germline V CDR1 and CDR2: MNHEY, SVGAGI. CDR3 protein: CASSSKASGMSEKLFF. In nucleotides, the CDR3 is TGTGCCAGCAGTTCCAAGGCGTCAGGGATGAGTGAAAAACTGTTTTTT.

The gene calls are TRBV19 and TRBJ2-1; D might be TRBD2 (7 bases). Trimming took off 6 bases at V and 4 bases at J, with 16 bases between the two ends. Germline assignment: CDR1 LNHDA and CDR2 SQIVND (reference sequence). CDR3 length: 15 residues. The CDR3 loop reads CASRGEGGRYNEQFF. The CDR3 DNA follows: TGTGCCAGTAGGGGTGAGGGGGGGAGGTACAATGAGCAGTTCTTC.

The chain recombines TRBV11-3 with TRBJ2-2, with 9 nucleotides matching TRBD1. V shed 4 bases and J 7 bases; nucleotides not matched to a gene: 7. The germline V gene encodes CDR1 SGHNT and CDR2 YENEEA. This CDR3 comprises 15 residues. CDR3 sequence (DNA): TGTGCCAGCAGCTCCGTACAGGGGGCGAACGGGGAGCTGTTTTTT. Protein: CASSSVQGANGELFF. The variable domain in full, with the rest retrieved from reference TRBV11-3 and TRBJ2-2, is EAGVVQSPRYKIIEKKQPVAFWCNPISGHNTLYWYLQNLGQGPELLIRYENEEAVDDSQLPKDRFSAERLKGVDSTLKIQPAELGDSAVYLCASSSVQGANGELFFGEGSRLTVL.

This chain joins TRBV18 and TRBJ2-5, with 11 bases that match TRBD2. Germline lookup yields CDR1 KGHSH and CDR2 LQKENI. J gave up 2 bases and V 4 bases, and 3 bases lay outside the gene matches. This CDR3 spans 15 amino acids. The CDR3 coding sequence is TGTGCCAGCTCACTTGGGACTAGCGGACAAGAGACCCAGTACTTC. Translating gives CASSLGTSGQETQYF. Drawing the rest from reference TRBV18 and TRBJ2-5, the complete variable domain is NAGVMQNPRHLVRRRGQEARLRCSPMKGHSHVYWYRQLPEEGLKFMVYLQKENIIDESGMPKERFSAEFPKEGPSILRIQQVVRGDSAAYFCASSLGTSGQETQYFGPGTRLLVL.

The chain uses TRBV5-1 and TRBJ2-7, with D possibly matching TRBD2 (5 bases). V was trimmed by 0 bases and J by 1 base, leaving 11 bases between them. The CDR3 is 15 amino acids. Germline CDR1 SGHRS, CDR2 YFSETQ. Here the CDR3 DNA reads TGCGCCAGCAGCTTGGAACTAGGTTCTTCCTACGAGCAGTACTTC. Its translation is CASSLELGSSYEQYF. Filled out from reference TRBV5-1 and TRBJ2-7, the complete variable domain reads KAGVTQTPRYLIKTRGQQVTLSCSPISGHRSVSWYQQTPGQGLQFLFEYFSETQRNKGNFPGRFSGRQFSNSRSEMNVSTLELGDSALYLCASSLELGSSYEQYFGPGTRLTVT.

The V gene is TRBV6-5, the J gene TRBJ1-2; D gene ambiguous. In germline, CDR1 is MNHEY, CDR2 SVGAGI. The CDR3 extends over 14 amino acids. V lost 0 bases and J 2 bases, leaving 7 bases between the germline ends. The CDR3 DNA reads TGTGCCAGCAGTTACTCAGCAGTCAACTATGGCTACACCTTC. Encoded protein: CASSYSAVNYGYTF.

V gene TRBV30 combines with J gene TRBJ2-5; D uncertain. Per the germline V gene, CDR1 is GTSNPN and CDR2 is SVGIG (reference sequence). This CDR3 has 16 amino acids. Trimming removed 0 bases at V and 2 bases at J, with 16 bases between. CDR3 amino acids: CAWSVEVFHRQETQYF. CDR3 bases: TGTGCCTGGAGTGTAGAGGTTTTCCATCGTCAAGAGACCCAGTACTTC. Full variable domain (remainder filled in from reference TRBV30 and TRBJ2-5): SQTIHQWPATLVQPVGSPLSLECTVEGTSNPNLYWYRQAAGRGLQLLFYSVGIGQISSEVPQNLSASRPQDRQFILSSKKLLLSDSGFYLCAWSVEVFHRQETQYFGPGTRLLVL.

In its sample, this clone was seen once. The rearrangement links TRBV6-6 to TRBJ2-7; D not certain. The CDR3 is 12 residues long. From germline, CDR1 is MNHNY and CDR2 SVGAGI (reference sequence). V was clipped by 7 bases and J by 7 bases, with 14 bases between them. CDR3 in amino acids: CASKGVSLEQYF. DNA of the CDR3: TGTGCCAGCAAGGGCGTATCTCTTGAGCAGTACTTC.

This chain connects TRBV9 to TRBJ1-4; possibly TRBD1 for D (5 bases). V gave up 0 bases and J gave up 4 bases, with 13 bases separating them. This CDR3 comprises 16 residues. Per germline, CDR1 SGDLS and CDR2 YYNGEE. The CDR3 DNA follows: TGTGCCAGCAGCGTAGGAGTAGGGGCGGGTAATGAAAAACTGTTTTTT. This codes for CASSVGVGAGNEKLFF.

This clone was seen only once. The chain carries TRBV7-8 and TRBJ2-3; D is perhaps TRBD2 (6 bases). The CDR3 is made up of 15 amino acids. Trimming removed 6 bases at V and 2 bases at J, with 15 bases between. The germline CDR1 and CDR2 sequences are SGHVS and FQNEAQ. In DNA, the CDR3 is TGTGCCAGCAGGGCCGGGACTTATCCCACAGATACGCAGTATTTT. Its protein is CASRAGTYPTDTQYF.

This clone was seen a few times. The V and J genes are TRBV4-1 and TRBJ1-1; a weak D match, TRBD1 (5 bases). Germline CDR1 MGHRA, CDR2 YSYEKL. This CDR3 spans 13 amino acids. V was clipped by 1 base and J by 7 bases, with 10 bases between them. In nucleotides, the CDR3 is TGCGCCAGCAGCCAAGTGAATCAGGGTGAAGCTTTCTTT. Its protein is CASSQVNQGEAFF.

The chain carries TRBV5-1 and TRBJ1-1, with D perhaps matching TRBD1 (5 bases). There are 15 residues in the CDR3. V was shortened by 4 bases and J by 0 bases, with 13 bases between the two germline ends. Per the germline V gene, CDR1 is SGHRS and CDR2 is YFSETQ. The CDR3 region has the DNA TGCGCCAGCAGCCCTGGGGGACCCTTGAACACTGAAGCTTTCTTT. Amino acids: CASSPGGPLNTEAFF.

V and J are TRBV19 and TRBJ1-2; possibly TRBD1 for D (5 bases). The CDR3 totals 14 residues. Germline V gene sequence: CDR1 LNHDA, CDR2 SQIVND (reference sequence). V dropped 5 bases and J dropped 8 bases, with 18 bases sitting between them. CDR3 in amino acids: CASSRGTQIGGYTF. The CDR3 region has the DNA TGTGCCAGTAGTCGGGGGACGCAGATTGGGGGCTACACCTTC.

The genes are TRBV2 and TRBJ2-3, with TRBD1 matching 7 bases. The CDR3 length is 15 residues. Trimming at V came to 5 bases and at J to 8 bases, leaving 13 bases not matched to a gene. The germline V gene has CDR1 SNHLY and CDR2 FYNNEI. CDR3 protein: CASSPGSGGRVTQYF. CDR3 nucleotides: TGTGCCAGCAGTCCAGGGTCAGGGGGTAGGGTTACGCAGTATTTT.

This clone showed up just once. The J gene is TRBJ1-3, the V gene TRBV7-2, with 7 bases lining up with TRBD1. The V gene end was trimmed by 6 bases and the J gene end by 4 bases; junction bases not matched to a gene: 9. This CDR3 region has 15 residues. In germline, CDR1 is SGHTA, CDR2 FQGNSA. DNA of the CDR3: TGTGCCAGCAGAAGCGGACAGGCCCTCGGAAACACCATATATTTT. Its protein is CASRSGQALGNTIYF.

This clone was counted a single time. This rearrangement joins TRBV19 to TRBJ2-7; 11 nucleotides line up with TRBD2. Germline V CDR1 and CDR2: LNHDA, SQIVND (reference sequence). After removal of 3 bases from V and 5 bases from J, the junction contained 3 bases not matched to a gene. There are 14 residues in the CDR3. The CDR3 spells CASSMTSGIDEQYF. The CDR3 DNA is TGTGCCAGTAGTATGACTAGCGGGATAGACGAGCAGTACTTC.

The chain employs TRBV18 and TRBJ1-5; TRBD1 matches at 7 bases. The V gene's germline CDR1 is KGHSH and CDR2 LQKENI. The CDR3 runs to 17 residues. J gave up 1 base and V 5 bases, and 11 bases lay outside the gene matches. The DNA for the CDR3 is TGTGCCAGCTCATCGGGTACAGGGGTTGGGAGCAATCAGCCCCAGCATTTT. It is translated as CASSSGTGVGSNQPQHF. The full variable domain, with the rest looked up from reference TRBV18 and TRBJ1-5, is NAGVMQNPRHLVRRRGQEARLRCSPMKGHSHVYWYRQLPEEGLKFMVYLQKENIIDESGMPKERFSAEFPKEGPSILRIQQVVRGDSAAYFCASSSGTGVGSNQPQHFGDGTRLSIL.